These 22 T cell receptor beta chains were sequenced from one sample in a study of a mutant IDH1 vaccine in newly diagnosed glioma. As to time point: baseline, week 1 (first vaccination visit). The sample's treatment: pre-vaccination baseline after standard-of-care therapy. The data were produced by immunoSEQ multiplex PCR, yet TCRdb's version contains in-frame clones alone and is incomplete. The table has around 16,000 clones, about 77% seen once. The input for sequencing was PBMCs, taken from a glioma patient treated with radiotherapy, temozolomide or both. The receptors come from a man aged 40-55 years with glioma.

V is TRBV9 and J is TRBJ2-5, with 10 bases lining up with TRBD2. The trim removed 3 bases at V and 5 bases at J, leaving 1 base unmatched. The CDR3 is 13 residues long. Germline assignment: CDR1 SGDLS and CDR2 YYNGEE. The CDR3 region is CASSDSGRETQYF. In nucleotides, the CDR3 is TGTGCCAGCAGCGATAGCGGGAGGGAGACCCAGTACTTC. The whole variable domain, remainder taken from reference TRBV9 and TRBJ2-5, is DSGVTQTPKHLITATGQRVTLRCSPRSGDLSVYWYQQSLDQGLQFLIQYYNGEERAKGNILERFSAQQFPDLHSELNLSSLELGDSALYFCASSDSGRETQYFGPGTRLLVL.

The chain couples TRBV9 to TRBJ1-5; the D is unclear. V lost 0 bases and J lost 5, with 12 bases in between. The CDR3 is made up of 15 amino acids. The germline gives CDR1 SGDLS, CDR2 YYNGEE. The chain's CDR3 is CASSVDGSGDQPQHF. The DNA of the CDR3 is TGTGCCAGCAGCGTAGATGGCAGTGGCGATCAGCCCCAGCATTTT.

This chain uses TRBV19 with TRBJ2-2, with 13 bases fitting TRBD2. The CDR3 is made up of 15 amino acids. Germline assignment: CDR1 LNHDA and CDR2 SQIVND (reference sequence). V lost 2 bases, J lost 6 bases, and 0 bases stayed unmatched. The CDR3 DNA sequence: TGTGCCAGTAGTATAACTAGCGGGGGGGCCGGGGAGCTGTTTTTT. Protein sequence: CASSITSGGAGELFF.

This sequence joins TRBV7-8 and TRBJ1-1; D is possibly TRBD1 (6 bases). CDR1 and CDR2 (germline): SGHVS, FQNEAQ. The CDR3 consists of 14 residues. V dropped 5 bases and J dropped 1 base, with 11 bases sitting between them. The CDR3 DNA follows: TGTGCCAGCAGCCTAACAGGGAGGAACACTGAAGCTTTCTTT. Translation: CASSLTGRNTEAFF.

This chain uses TRBV27 with TRBJ2-3; perhaps TRBD2 as D (6 bases). CDR3 size: 15 residues. The germline V and J ends were trimmed by 6 bases and 4 bases, with 17 bases remaining between them. Germline CDR1 MNHEY, CDR2 SMNVEV (reference sequence). CDR3 residues: CASRPRDGTPDTQYF. CDR3 in DNA: TGTGCCAGCAGGCCCCGGGACGGGACTCCAGATACGCAGTATTTT.

CDR3 sequence reads: CASTGTAMGEQFF. CDR3 sequence (DNA): TGTGCCAGCACCGGGACCGCAATGGGTGAGCAGTTCTTC. The chain recombines TRBV6-1 with TRBJ2-1, with D perhaps TRBD1 or TRBD2 (5 bases each). The V gene's germline CDR1 is MNHNS and CDR2 SASEGT. The CDR3 has 13 residues. The ends were cut back, 7 bases at V and 9 bases at J, with 16 bases in the middle.

The gene calls are TRBV27 and TRBJ1-2; D might be TRBD1 (5 bases). This CDR3 has 15 amino acids. Germline CDR1 MNHEY, CDR2 SMNVEV (reference sequence). Trimming took off 0 bases at V and 7 bases at J, with 15 bases between the two ends. The CDR3 loop is CASSLSAGRPRGYTF. The CDR3 DNA sequence: TGTGCCAGCAGTTTATCGGCAGGGCGGCCTCGTGGCTACACCTTC.

The rearrangement links TRBV25-1 to TRBJ2-1; a weak D match, TRBD2 (5 bases). The CDR3 loop spans 16 amino acids. Germline-derived CDR1 and CDR2 are MGHDK and SYGVNS. Trimming pared 4 bases from V and 0 bases from J, leaving 13 bases between. The CDR3 DNA reads as TGTGCCAGCAGTGGGGCAACGGAGGACTCCTACAATGAGCAGTTCTTC. It encodes CASSGATEDSYNEQFF.

The rearrangement uses TRBV27 and TRBJ2-1; a possible D gene is TRBD2 (6 bases). From germline, CDR1 is MNHEY and CDR2 SMNVEV (reference sequence). The ends were cut back, 4 bases at V and 8 bases at J, with 9 bases in the middle. The CDR3 consists of 12 residues. The CDR3, as DNA: TGTGCCAGCAGTTGGGGGGTCCATGAGCAGTTCTTC. Translated, it gives CASSWGVHEQFF.

The V and J genes are TRBV10-1 and TRBJ2-2; 8 bases fit TRBD1. Germline V CDR1 and CDR2: WNHNN, SYGVQD (reference sequence). This CDR3 spans 13 amino acids. V gave up 7 bases and J gave up 7 bases; unmatched junction bases: 5. CDR3 sequence: CASKQQGDGELFF. In nucleotides, the CDR3 is TGCGCCAGCAAACAACAGGGGGACGGGGAGCTGTTTTTT.

The gene calls are TRBV19 and TRBJ2-3; the D gene could be TRBD1 or TRBD2 (5 bases each). From germline, CDR1 is LNHDA and CDR2 SQIVND (reference sequence). The ends were cut back, 5 bases at V and 2 bases at J, with 20 bases in the middle. This CDR3 is built from 17 residues. In DNA form, the CDR3 reads TGTGCCAGTAGTCTCTCCGGGACCAGGAGCTCCACAGATACGCAGTATTTT. It codes for CASSLSGTRSSTDTQYF.

The chain links TRBV7-1 to TRBJ2-1; D gene ambiguous. TRBV7-1 is identified as an open reading frame with a role that is uncertain. The CDR3 has 14 residues. Trimming shortened V by 4 bases and J by 6 bases, and 13 bases separated the two germline ends. The CDR3 spells CASSLGPSINEQFF. The CDR3 DNA is TGTGCCAGCAGCTTAGGCCCTTCCATCAATGAGCAGTTCTTC.

This sequence joins TRBV7-8 and TRBJ1-4; TRBD1 agrees at 9 bases. The CDR3 is 14 amino acids. V gave up 3 bases and J gave up 8 bases; unmatched junction bases: 4. Germline assignment: CDR1 SGHVS and CDR2 FQNEAQ. The CDR3 DNA sequence: TGTGCCAGCAGCTTGGACAGGGGAGAAGAAAAACTGTTTTTT. Amino acids: CASSLDRGEEKLFF.

This chain joins TRBV5-1 and TRBJ2-1; D is undetermined. Per the germline V gene, CDR1 is SGHRS and CDR2 is YFSETQ. This CDR3 spans 13 amino acids. V dropped 0 bases and J dropped 5 bases, with 6 bases sitting between them. In nucleotides, the CDR3 is TGCGCCAGCAGCTTGGAACCCAACAATGAGCAGTTCTTC. It yields the protein CASSLEPNNEQFF.

The chain recombines TRBV7-2 with TRBJ1-2, with TRBD1 as a possible D gene (6 bases). Germline values: CDR1 SGHTA, CDR2 FQGNSA. Trimming left V 4 bases short and J 0 bases short, with 24 bases between. This CDR3 spans 19 amino acids. The CDR3 reads CASSSFFGGRDEANYGYTF. The CDR3 nucleotides are TGTGCCAGCAGCTCATTCTTTGGGGGGCGAGATGAAGCTAACTATGGCTACACCTTC.

V gene TRBV12-5 combines with J gene TRBJ2-7; D is possibly TRBD1 (5 bases). V was pared by 5 bases and J by 2 bases, with 16 bases between. In germline, CDR1 is LGHNT, CDR2 FRNRAP. The CDR3 consists of 15 residues. The CDR3 region is CASGPASWGPYEQYF. CDR3 nucleotides: TGTGCTAGTGGTCCCGCTTCATGGGGCCCCTACGAGCAGTACTTC.

The CDR3 is CASSTRTGGADIQYF. The CDR3 DNA follows: TGTGCCAGTAGTACTCGGACAGGGGGCGCGGACATTCAGTACTTC. V is TRBV19 and J is TRBJ2-4, with 11 bases fitting TRBD1. Unmatched junction bases numbered 7, after V lost 4 bases and J lost 8 bases. The V gene's germline CDR1 is LNHDA and CDR2 SQIVND (reference sequence). The CDR3 loop spans 15 amino acids.

This clone was counted only a few times. The rearrangement links TRBV27 to TRBJ2-1; D may be TRBD2 (5 bases). Between the trimmed V and J ends, which lost 5 bases and 7 bases, there was a span of 9 bases. Germline V gene data show CDR1 as MNHEY and CDR2 as SMNVEV (reference sequence). CDR3 length: 12 residues. CDR3 nucleotides: TGTGCCAGCAGTCCCCGGACTAATGAGCAGTTCTTC. It is translated as CASSPRTNEQFF.

The chain recombines TRBV4-3 with TRBJ2-1; TRBD2 aligns across 12 bases. The length of the CDR3 is 16 residues. V trimming: 0 bases; J trimming: 7 bases; junction bases outside the gene matches: 4. Germline CDR1 reads LGHNA; CDR2 reads YSLEER. The CDR3 DNA follows: TGCGCCAGCAGCCAAGATCTAGCGGGAGGGGGGAATGAGCAGTTCTTC. Translated, it gives CASSQDLAGGGNEQFF.

About this clone itself: A read error may produce the germline difference seen at one junction end. The J gene is TRBJ1-4, the V gene TRBV6-6; 7 positions agree with TRBD1. CDR1 is MNHNY and CDR2 is SVGAGI in the germline V gene (reference sequence). CDR3 length equals 15 residues. The CDR3 protein is CASSYGTDYTKNLFF. The CDR3 coding sequence is TGTGCCAGCAGTTACGGGACAGACTACACGAAAAACCTGTTTTTT.

J is TRBJ2-2 and V is TRBV6-5; D gene unclear. The germline V gene encodes CDR1 MNHEY and CDR2 SVGAGI. V lost 0 bases, J lost 2 bases, and 4 bases lay in between. This CDR3 contains 14 residues. CDR3 bases: TGTGCCAGCAGTTACTCGCCTAACACCGGGGAGCTGTTTTTT. It yields the protein CASSYSPNTGELFF.

The J gene is TRBJ1-2, the V gene TRBV18, with a tentative D call TRBD1 (5 bases). Deletions cut 3 bases from V and 3 bases from J, with 11 bases between. Germline values: CDR1 KGHSH, CDR2 LQKENI. The CDR3 contains 14 residues. The CDR3 here is CASSPREGDYGYTF. In nucleotides, the CDR3 is TGTGCCAGCTCACCTCGGGAAGGGGACTATGGCTACACCTTC.